This TCR beta chain was sequenced during a study of technical replicates of blood from several donors. On this clone itself: Germline is not matched at one junction end, which may reflect a read error.

Data came from immunoSEQ multiplex PCR; TCRdb stores just in-frame clones and leaves some out. The sample holds about 85,000 clones, about 93% seen once. The receptor's source is a human donor in good health. The sequencing sample was made of T cells isolated from PBMCs.

The CDR3 coding sequence is TGTGCAAGTAAACCCACCGGTTATAGCAATCAGCCCCAGCATTTT. It yields the protein CASKPTGYSNQPQHF. The rearrangement uses TRBV19 and TRBJ1-5; D unresolved. The CDR3 loop spans 15 amino acids. Germline CDR1 reads LNHDA; CDR2 reads SQIVND (reference sequence).